A selection of T cell receptor beta chains follows, all from one sample in a study of Ad26.COV2.S vaccination and SARS-CoV-2 variants. The data were produced by immunoSEQ multiplex PCR, yet TCRdb's version contains in-frame clones alone and is incomplete. The profile shows about 350,000 clones, approximately 84% of them singletons. The sequenced sample was peripheral blood, obtained in a trial of Ad26.COV2.S vaccine versus placebo. The receptors come from a person aged 18-65 years who received the Ad26.COV2.S COVID-19 vaccine or a placebo. Each CDR3 is given with its conserved first and last residue. D genes are given only for firm matches. Size is stated for part of the rows, as once, few or many counts, or as a class when the clone is expanded.

clone size: -; V gene: TRBV14; J gene: TRBJ2-3; D gene: -; CDR3 DNA: TGTGCCATTAAGGGTGATACGCAGTATTTT; CDR3 protein: CAIKGDTQYF
clone size: -; V gene: TRBV6-2/TRBV6-3; J gene: TRBJ2-1; D gene: -; CDR3 DNA: TGTGCCAGCAGTGTAGGGGGTGATCGGTCGGGGGAGCAGTTCTTC; CDR3 protein: CASSVGGDRSGEQFF
clone size: -; V gene: TRBV2; J gene: TRBJ2-3; D gene: -; CDR3 DNA: TGTGCCAGCAGTGAAAGAGATACGCAGTATTTT; CDR3 protein: CASSERDTQYF
clone size: -; V gene: TRBV11-2; J gene: TRBJ2-1; D gene: TRBD2; CDR3 DNA: TGTGCCAGCAGCTTAGATGTTAGCGGGCCACATTCCTACAATGAGCAGTTCTTC; CDR3 protein: CASSLDVSGPHSYNEQFF
clone size: -; V gene: TRBV5-5; J gene: TRBJ2-5; D gene: -; CDR3 DNA: TGTGCCAGCAGCACGGTCGGGGAGACCCAGTACTTC; CDR3 protein: CASSTVGETQYF
clone size: -; V gene: TRBV7-9; J gene: TRBJ2-2; D gene: -; CDR3 DNA: TGTGCCAGCATCAAGGGGACCGGGGAGCTGTTTTTT; CDR3 protein: CASIKGTGELFF
clone size: -; V gene: TRBV11-2; J gene: TRBJ2-1; D gene: -; CDR3 DNA: TGTGCCAGCAGCTTAGACAGAAGAATCGGCAATGAGCAGTTCTTC; CDR3 protein: CASSLDRRIGNEQFF
clone size: -; V gene: TRBV3-1/TRBV3-2; J gene: TRBJ1-1; D gene: TRBD1; CDR3 DNA: TGTGCCAGCAGGTCACGGACAGGGCAGGCTTTCTTT; CDR3 protein: CASRSRTGQAFF
clone size: few; V gene: TRBV12-3/TRBV12-4; J gene: TRBJ2-7; D gene: -; CDR3 DNA: TGTGCCAGCAGTTTCCCTAACTCCTACGAGCAGTACTTC; CDR3 protein: CASSFPNSYEQYF
clone size: -; V gene: TRBV13; J gene: TRBJ2-1; D gene: -; CDR3 DNA: TGTGCCAGCAGCTCGGATTACAATGAGCAGTTCTTC; CDR3 protein: CASSSDYNEQFF
clone size: -; V gene: TRBV4-1; J gene: TRBJ2-7; D gene: -; CDR3 DNA: TGCGCCAGCAGCCAAGGAACCACAGGGAACGAGCAGTACTTC; CDR3 protein: CASSQGTTGNEQYF
clone size: once; V gene: TRBV6-5; J gene: TRBJ1-5; D gene: TRBD1; CDR3 DNA: TGTGCCATTGGACAGGTACGGAATCAGCCCCAGCATTTT; CDR3 protein: CAIGQVRNQPQHF
clone size: -; V gene: TRBV27; J gene: TRBJ1-2; D gene: -; CDR3 DNA: TGTGCCAGCAGTTTCGGGGGTAACTATGGCTACACCTTC; CDR3 protein: CASSFGGNYGYTF
clone size: -; V gene: TRBV11-2; J gene: TRBJ2-1; D gene: -; CDR3 DNA: TGTGCCAGCAGCTTAGATTTAGTCAGAAACAATGAGCAGTTCTTC; CDR3 protein: CASSLDLVRNNEQFF
clone size: once; V gene: TRBV13; J gene: TRBJ1-5; D gene: -; CDR3 DNA: TGTGCCAGCAGCTACCCCCCAAAACCGGACAGCCCGCCCGGGCAGCCCCAGCATTTT; CDR3 protein: CASSYPPKPDSPPGQPQHF
clone size: once; V gene: TRBV2; J gene: TRBJ2-3; D gene: -; CDR3 DNA: TGTGCCAGCAGGACAGGGAGCGGGACAGATACGCAGTATTTT; CDR3 protein: CASRTGSGTDTQYF
clone size: -; V gene: TRBV2; J gene: TRBJ2-1; D gene: TRBD1; CDR3 DNA: TGTGCCAGCAGTGAGGGGACAGGGTCCGTTGAGCAGTTCTTC; CDR3 protein: CASSEGTGSVEQFF
clone size: -; V gene: TRBV10-3; J gene: TRBJ2-7; D gene: -; CDR3 DNA: TGTGCCATCAGACCGATAGGGCCTCCAAGATCCCTCGAGCAGTACTTC; CDR3 protein: CAIRPIGPPRSLEQYF
clone size: -; V gene: TRBV19; J gene: TRBJ2-2; D gene: TRBD2; CDR3 DNA: TGTGCCAGTAATCCTTACGGGACTAGCGAAACCGGGGAGCTGTTTTTT; CDR3 protein: CASNPYGTSETGELFF
clone size: -; V gene: TRBV5-6; J gene: TRBJ2-5; D gene: TRBD2; CDR3 DNA: TGTGCCAGCAGCTCGGGACTAGCGGCGCAAGAGACCCAGTACTTC; CDR3 protein: CASSSGLAAQETQYF
clone size: few; V gene: TRBV11-3; J gene: TRBJ2-4; D gene: -; CDR3 DNA: TGTGCCAGCAGCACCCTAGACGAAAACATTCAGTACTTC; CDR3 protein: CASSTLDENIQYF
clone size: -; V gene: TRBV27; J gene: TRBJ1-2; D gene: TRBD1; CDR3 DNA: TGTGCCAGCAGCGTCCGGGACAGGGGGATCTACTATGGCTACACCTTC; CDR3 protein: CASSVRDRGIYYGYTF
clone size: -; V gene: TRBV9; J gene: TRBJ2-1; D gene: TRBD2; CDR3 DNA: TGTGCCAGCAGCCCAGGACTAGCGGGGGCCACCTACAATGAGCAGTTCTTC; CDR3 protein: CASSPGLAGATYNEQFF
clone size: -; V gene: TRBV2; J gene: TRBJ2-5; D gene: -; CDR3 DNA: TGTGCCAGCACAGGTACGGCGGGATACTCGGTGGAGACCCAGTACTTC; CDR3 protein: CASTGTAGYSVETQYF
clone size: -; V gene: TRBV27; J gene: TRBJ1-1; D gene: -; CDR3 DNA: TGTGCCAGCAGTTTTAGTGGGGCTAAAAACACTGAAGCTTTCTTT; CDR3 protein: CASSFSGAKNTEAFF
clone size: -; V gene: TRBV6-1; J gene: TRBJ2-5; D gene: -; CDR3 DNA: TGTGCCAGCAAAGGGGCAGGGTCCCACCAAGAGACCCAGTACTTC; CDR3 protein: CASKGAGSHQETQYF
clone size: once; V gene: TRBV5-1; J gene: TRBJ2-3; D gene: -; CDR3 DNA: TGCGCCAGCAGCTTACCCAGCGGAAATGAAGATACGCAGTATTTT; CDR3 protein: CASSLPSGNEDTQYF
clone size: -; V gene: TRBV11-2; J gene: TRBJ2-1; D gene: TRBD1; CDR3 DNA: TGTGCCAGCAGCTCCACGTGGGCAGGGGGCCTCGGTGAGCAGTTCTTC; CDR3 protein: CASSSTWAGGLGEQFF
clone size: -; V gene: TRBV2; J gene: TRBJ1-1; D gene: -; CDR3 DNA: TGTGCCAGCAGTGAAGGAAGGGTCACTGAAGCTTTCTTT; CDR3 protein: CASSEGRVTEAFF
clone size: -; V gene: TRBV5-1; J gene: TRBJ1-2; D gene: -; CDR3 DNA: TGCGCCAGCAGCCCGGATGTGTCAGGGATCTATGGCTACACCTTC; CDR3 protein: CASSPDVSGIYGYTF
clone size: -; V gene: TRBV4-1; J gene: TRBJ2-2; D gene: TRBD1; CDR3 DNA: TGCGCCAGCCGGGGACAGTCGAACCCAAGCGCGAACACCGGGGAGCTGTTTTTT; CDR3 protein: CASRGQSNPSANTGELFF
clone size: -; V gene: TRBV30; J gene: TRBJ1-1; D gene: -; CDR3 DNA: TGTGCCTGGTCAGGGAGGCACACTGAAGCTTTCTTT; CDR3 protein: CAWSGRHTEAFF
clone size: -; V gene: TRBV3-1/TRBV3-2; J gene: TRBJ1-5; D gene: -; CDR3 DNA: TGTGCCAGCAGCCCCAACGGGCGTCCAAATCAGCCCCAGCATTTT; CDR3 protein: CASSPNGRPNQPQHF
clone size: -; V gene: TRBV28; J gene: TRBJ2-4; D gene: -; CDR3 DNA: TGTGCCAGCAGTCCCCCCGAGGGCCGGGCCAAAAACATTCAGTACTTC; CDR3 protein: CASSPPEGRAKNIQYF
clone size: once; V gene: TRBV3-1/TRBV3-2; J gene: TRBJ1-1; D gene: -; CDR3 DNA: TGTGCCAGCAGCCAGAACCACGGGGCAGGGGAGCTCACTGAAGCTTTCTTT; CDR3 protein: CASSQNHGAGELTEAFF
clone size: -; V gene: TRBV6-2/TRBV6-3; J gene: TRBJ2-1; D gene: TRBD2; CDR3 DNA: TGTGCCAGCAGCCTTCTAGCGGGGAATGAGCAGTTCTTC; CDR3 protein: CASSLLAGNEQFF
clone size: once; V gene: TRBV5-1; J gene: TRBJ2-7; D gene: TRBD2; CDR3 DNA: TGCGCCAGCAGCTTGGTCCTAGCGGGGGGTTCCAGCCACTACGAGCAGTACTTC; CDR3 protein: CASSLVLAGGSSHYEQYF
clone size: -; V gene: TRBV12-3/TRBV12-4; J gene: TRBJ2-1; D gene: TRBD2; CDR3 DNA: TGTGCCAGCAGTCGGGGGGGCCATCAGTTCTTC; CDR3 protein: CASSRGGHQFF
clone size: -; V gene: TRBV5-1; J gene: TRBJ2-3; D gene: TRBD1; CDR3 DNA: TGCGCCAGCAGCTTACTCGACAGCGCAGGGGGTTCAGATACGCAGTATTTT; CDR3 protein: CASSLLDSAGGSDTQYF
clone size: -; V gene: TRBV19; J gene: TRBJ2-3; D gene: TRBD2; CDR3 DNA: TGTGCCAGTACTGAACTAGCGGGGGCAGATACGCAGTATTTT; CDR3 protein: CASTELAGADTQYF
clone size: -; V gene: TRBV4-3; J gene: TRBJ1-6; D gene: -; CDR3 DNA: TGCGCCAGCAGCCAAGTTTCAGGGGCGGGTGGATCACCCCTCCACTTT; CDR3 protein: CASSQVSGAGGSPLHF
clone size: once; V gene: TRBV3-1/TRBV3-2; J gene: TRBJ2-5; D gene: -; CDR3 DNA: TGTGCCAGCAGCCAAGTGGGCACCCCCAGGTACTTC; CDR3 protein: CASSQVGTPRYF
clone size: few; V gene: TRBV7-9; J gene: TRBJ2-5; D gene: TRBD1; CDR3 DNA: TGTGCCAGCAGCTTAGTGAGGGGGCAGAGAGAGACCCAGTACTTC; CDR3 protein: CASSLVRGQRETQYF
clone size: -; V gene: TRBV11-3; J gene: TRBJ2-2; D gene: -; CDR3 DNA: TGTGCACGGACGAACACCGGGGAGCTGTTTTTT; CDR3 protein: CARTNTGELFF
clone size: few; V gene: TRBV7-6; J gene: TRBJ2-2; D gene: -; CDR3 DNA: TGTGCCAGCAGCCCCCACGGGGAGCTGTTTTTT; CDR3 protein: CASSPHGELFF
clone size: -; V gene: TRBV27; J gene: TRBJ1-5; D gene: -; CDR3 DNA: TGTGCCAGCAGTTTATCCGTCCCCAATCAGCCCCAGCATTTT; CDR3 protein: CASSLSVPNQPQHF
clone size: -; V gene: TRBV27; J gene: TRBJ2-1; D gene: -; CDR3 DNA: TGTGCCAGCGGATCCGGGGCTGTGAATGAGCAGTTCTTC; CDR3 protein: CASGSGAVNEQFF
clone size: -; V gene: TRBV25-1; J gene: TRBJ1-1; D gene: -; CDR3 DNA: TGTGCCGTTACAAGGGATGGGGTGGGCACTGAAGCTTTCTTT; CDR3 protein: CAVTRDGVGTEAFF
clone size: -; V gene: TRBV25-1; J gene: TRBJ1-6; D gene: TRBD1; CDR3 DNA: TGTGCCAGCAGTCGGGGACAGAGTAATTCACCCCTCCACTTT; CDR3 protein: CASSRGQSNSPLHF
clone size: -; V gene: TRBV19; J gene: TRBJ2-1; D gene: -; CDR3 DNA: TGTGCCAGTAGTACGACCCAAAGCGGGCAGTTCTTC; CDR3 protein: CASSTTQSGQFF
clone size: -; V gene: TRBV5-1; J gene: TRBJ2-5; D gene: TRBD1; CDR3 DNA: TGCGCCAGCAGCGAAGGGACAGGGGGCTTGGAGACCCAGTACTTC; CDR3 protein: CASSEGTGGLETQYF
clone size: once; V gene: TRBV4-1; J gene: TRBJ2-1; D gene: -; CDR3 DNA: TGCGCCAGCAGCCAAGAGGGATCGGGATGGATAAATGAGCAGTTCTTC; CDR3 protein: CASSQEGSGWINEQFF
clone size: -; V gene: TRBV7-9; J gene: TRBJ2-7; D gene: -; CDR3 DNA: TGTGCCAGCAGCTTCAGGGTAGGTTCCTACGAGCAGTACTTC; CDR3 protein: CASSFRVGSYEQYF
clone size: -; V gene: TRBV6-5; J gene: TRBJ1-2; D gene: -; CDR3 DNA: TGTGCCAGCAGAATGACGGTGAACTATGGCTACACCTTC; CDR3 protein: CASRMTVNYGYTF
clone size: -; V gene: TRBV6-2/TRBV6-3; J gene: TRBJ1-2; D gene: -; CDR3 DNA: TGTGCCAGCAGTTACCACGGCCAGAACTTCTATGCTGGCTACACCTTC; CDR3 protein: CASSYHGQNFYAGYTF
clone size: -; V gene: TRBV28; J gene: TRBJ1-4; D gene: -; CDR3 DNA: TGTGCCAGCAGTTTATCCTCCCTCTCGGACGAAAATAATGAAAAACTGTTTTTT; CDR3 protein: CASSLSSLSDENNEKLFF